Sequencing of this T cell receptor beta chain was carried out in a study of blood T cells in healthy people across ages. Germline V gene sequence: CDR1 MNHNS, CDR2 SASEGT. The CDR3 length is 14 residues. Then a second PCR, running roughly 6 to 12 cycles, was carried out with a sample-barcoded 5' primer and a J-beta primer mix. TCRdb analysed the 5' RACE reads with MiXCR anew, one entry per CDR3 protein. Of around 800,000 distinct CDR3 sequences listed, around 43% are singletons. The source material was blood. The rearrangement joins TRBV6-1 to TRBJ2-4; no firm D call. The DNA end is a closer match to TRBJ2-7, so the J assignment may be wrong. The sequence derives from a man between 60 and 75 years old in good health. The CDR3 is CASSGFTGPYEQYF. The CDR3 region has the DNA TGTGCCAGCAGTGGTTTCACGGGCCCCTACGAGCAGTACTTC.